One sample yielded the 10 T cell receptor beta chains listed below, sequenced in a study of blood T cell repertoires in COVID-19. This table comes from immunoSEQ multiplex PCR, and its TCRdb copy is limited to in-frame clones, with some not included. The data hold 100,000 to 150,000 clones, with about 88% observed a single time. Material for sequencing was peripheral blood. The receptors derive from an elderly woman with acute or convalescent COVID-19.

CDR3 in amino acids: CSVEAGGWGTEAFF. The CDR3 DNA follows: TGCAGCGTTGAGGCGGGGGGCTGGGGCACTGAAGCTTTCTTT. The chain uses TRBV29-1 and TRBJ1-1, with D possibly being TRBD1 (6 bases). This CDR3 comprises 14 residues. Trimming cost V 3 bases and J 4 bases, with 15 bases left between them. Germline V lookup: CDR1 SQVTM, CDR2 ANQGSEA.

This chain connects TRBV12-3 or TRBV12-4 to TRBJ2-2; D uncertain. CDR3 length equals 12 residues. V was clipped by 7 bases and J by 3 bases, with 6 bases between them. CDR3 sequence reads: CASIRDTGELFF. The CDR3 DNA reads as TGTGCCAGCATACGGGACACCGGGGAGCTGTTTTTT.

In this sample, this clone turned up once. The chain carries TRBV3-1 (or the pseudogene TRBV3-2) and TRBJ1-2, with D perhaps matching TRBD1 (6 bases). V was pared by 2 bases and J by 4 bases, with 20 bases between. The CDR3 spans 17 residues. Germline assignment: CDR1 LGHDT and CDR2 YNNKEL (reference sequence). The CDR3 bases are TGTGCCAGCAGCCAAAGCTCTCTCAGGGGCCTCGGCTATGGCTACACCTTC. Protein sequence: CASSQSSLRGLGYGYTF.

V gene TRBV10-3 combines with J gene TRBJ1-2; D is perhaps TRBD1 (5 bases). The CDR3 covers 15 residues. The germline gives CDR1 ENHRY, CDR2 SYGVKD. Trimming cost V 0 bases and J 0 bases, with 8 bases left between them. In nucleotides, the CDR3 is TGTGCCATCAGTGAGTCAGACAGAGCTAACTATGGCTACACCTTC. It is translated as CAISESDRANYGYTF.

The chain employs TRBV18 and TRBJ2-2, with 11 bases matching TRBD2. There are 16 residues in the CDR3. The V segment lost 4 bases and the J segment 5 bases; nucleotides outside the gene matches: 6. Germline V gives CDR1 KGHSH, CDR2 LQKENI. Here the CDR3 DNA reads TGTGCCAGCTCACAAAGACTAGCGGGAACGACCGGGGAGCTGTTTTTT. The encoded protein is CASSQRLAGTTGELFF.

The CDR3 spells CASSLKRETQYF. In DNA form, the CDR3 reads TGTGCCAGCAGTTTAAAGAGAGAGACCCAGTACTTC. The V call is TRBV28, the J call TRBJ2-5; D is unclear. Germline lookup yields CDR1 MDHEN and CDR2 SYDVKM. The CDR3 has 12 residues. Trimming stripped 2 bases from V and 4 bases from J, with 5 bases between.

This clone has only a few counts. The chain employs TRBV25-1 and TRBJ2-7; 12 bases align to TRBD2. The CDR3 spans 16 residues. Germline V gene data show CDR1 as MGHDK and CDR2 as SYGVNS. V trimming: 6 bases; J trimming: 4 bases; junction bases outside the gene matches: 10. CDR3: CASRQTSGGLRYEQYF. The CDR3 DNA follows: TGTGCCAGCAGGCAGACTAGCGGGGGCCTTCGGTACGAGCAGTACTTC.

The genes are TRBV28 and TRBJ2-5; the D gene is possibly TRBD2 (6 bases). The germline V gene has CDR1 MDHEN and CDR2 SYDVKM. The length of the CDR3 is 14 residues. Between the trimmed V and J ends, which lost 6 bases and 0 bases, there was a span of 11 bases. The CDR3 region has the DNA TGTGCCAGCAGGTCCCGGGGGAACCAAGAGACCCAGTACTTC. Protein: CASRSRGNQETQYF.

This clone was recorded only once. This sequence joins TRBV19 and TRBJ2-2; 10 positions agree with TRBD2. CDR1 LNHDA and CDR2 SQIVND come from the germline V gene (reference sequence). V trimming: 7 bases; J trimming: 0 bases; junction bases outside the gene matches: 5. The CDR3 contains 16 residues. The CDR3 protein is CASKALAGTNTGELFF. The DNA for the CDR3 is TGTGCCAGTAAGGCACTAGCGGGAACGAACACCGGGGAGCTGTTTTTT.

The genes are TRBV10-2 and TRBJ2-2, with a tentative D call TRBD2 (7 bases). The germline gives CDR1 WSHSY, CDR2 SAAADI. The CDR3 contains 14 residues. With 11 bases removed from V and 0 bases from J, the gap between germline ends came to 13 bases. CDR3 DNA: TGCGCCGGGAGGGGGACAACGAACACCGGGGAGCTGTTTTTT. The encoded protein is CAGRGTTNTGELFF.